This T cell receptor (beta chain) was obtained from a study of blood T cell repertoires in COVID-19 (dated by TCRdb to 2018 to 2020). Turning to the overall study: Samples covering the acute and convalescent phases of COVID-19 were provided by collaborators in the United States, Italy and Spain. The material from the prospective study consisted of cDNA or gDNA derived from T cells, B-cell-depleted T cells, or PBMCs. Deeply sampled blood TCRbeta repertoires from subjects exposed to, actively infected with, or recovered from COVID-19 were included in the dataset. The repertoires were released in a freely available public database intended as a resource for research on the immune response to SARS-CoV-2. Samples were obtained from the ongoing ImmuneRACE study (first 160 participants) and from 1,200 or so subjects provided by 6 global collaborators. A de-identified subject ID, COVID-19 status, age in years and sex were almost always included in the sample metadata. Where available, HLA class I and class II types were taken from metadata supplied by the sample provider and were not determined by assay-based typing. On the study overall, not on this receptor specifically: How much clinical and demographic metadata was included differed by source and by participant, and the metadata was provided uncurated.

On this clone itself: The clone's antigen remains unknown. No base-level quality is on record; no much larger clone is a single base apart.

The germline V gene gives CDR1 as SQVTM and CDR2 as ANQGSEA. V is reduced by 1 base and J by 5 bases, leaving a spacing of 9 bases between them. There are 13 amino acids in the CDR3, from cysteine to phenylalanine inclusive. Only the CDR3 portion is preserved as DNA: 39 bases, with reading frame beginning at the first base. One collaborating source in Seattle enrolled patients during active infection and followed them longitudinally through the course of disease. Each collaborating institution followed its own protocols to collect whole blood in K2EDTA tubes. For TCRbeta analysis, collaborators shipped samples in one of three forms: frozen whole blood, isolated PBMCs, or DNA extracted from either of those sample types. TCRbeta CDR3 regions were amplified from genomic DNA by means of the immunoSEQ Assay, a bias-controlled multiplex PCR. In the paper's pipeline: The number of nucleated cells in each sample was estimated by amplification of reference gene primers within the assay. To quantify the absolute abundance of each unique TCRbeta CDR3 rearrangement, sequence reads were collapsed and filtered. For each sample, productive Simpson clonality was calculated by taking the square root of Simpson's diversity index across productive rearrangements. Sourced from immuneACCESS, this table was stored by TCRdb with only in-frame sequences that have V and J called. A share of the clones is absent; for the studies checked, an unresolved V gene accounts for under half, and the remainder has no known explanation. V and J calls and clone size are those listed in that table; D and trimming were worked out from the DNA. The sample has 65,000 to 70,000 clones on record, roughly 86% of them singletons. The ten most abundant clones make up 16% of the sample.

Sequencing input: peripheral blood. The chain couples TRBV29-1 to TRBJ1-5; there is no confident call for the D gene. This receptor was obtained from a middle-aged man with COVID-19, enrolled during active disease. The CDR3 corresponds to CSVEVEPDQPQHF. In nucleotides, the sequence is TGCAGCGTTGAAGTGGAGCCGGATCAGCCCCAGCATTTT.